This T cell receptor (beta chain) appears in the sequencing data of a study of cytomegalovirus exposure and HLA in healthy donors (dated by TCRdb to 2016 to 2017). With regard to the full study: According to an earlier analysis of around 600 of the donors, some 180 million T cells yielded over 100 million unique TCR beta sequences and about 300 Gb of sequence data. To predict cytomegalovirus infection status, the study brought together high-throughput TCR immunosequencing, statistical association of individual TCRs with disease status, and machine learning. The study used immunosequencing to profile the T cell repertoires of hundreds of subjects and linked those repertoires to cytomegalovirus serostatus. Among over 350 genotyped donors of the cohort, an average of around 240,000 unique TCR beta nucleotide sequences were sequenced per donor, around 18% of them non-productive. The genetic ancestry cluster associated with self-reported Caucasian donors included 81% of the 398 genotyped donors. An earlier analysis of more than 450 of the donors used high-throughput TCR beta sequencing to judge whether each TCR beta V gene segment behaved as functional or pseudogenic. Every discovery cohort repertoire had been produced on one sequencing platform. The aim of the study was to test whether cataloging public T cell receptors could identify signatures of past pathogen exposure. The later analysis used no new phenotypic data to find candidate immune exposures, relying instead on TCR beta sequences and their occurrence across donors. Genome-wide SNP genotypes for about three fifths of the 666 donors were used in a later genetic analysis, which treated that subset as a discovery cohort. Typing coverage differed by locus: A, B, C, DRB1 and DQB1 were typed in roughly 620-640 donors, DQA1 in about 500, DPA1 in 600 to 610, and DPB1 in 400 to 490. Four to six DR-DQ haplotypes were handled as single units for association and clustering, since linkage in the cohort was strong. Donor age, sex, ethnicity and CMV serostatus were collected together with the repertoire data. A separate validation cohort of roughly 130 different subjects was used in addition to the approximately 670-subject first cohort. Class I and class II HLA loci were covered by the typing at four-digit resolution. A later analysis re-examined previously published TCR beta repertoires from just over 650 donors and added high-resolution HLA genotyping to investigate patterns of TCR occurrence. About 300 gigabases of sequencing data and tens of millions of unique TCR sequences were included in an early release covering several hundred HLA-typed donors.

The cohort consisted of 666 healthy bone marrow donors. All cohort members were sampled while nominally healthy, although unrecorded immune exposures were likely present. The donor was CMV seropositive and belonged to the group of 250 to 300 seropositive cohort members. A peripheral blood sample was provided by each donor, and peripheral blood mononuclear cells were used for TCR beta sequencing. Genomic DNA extraction from the blood cell samples was performed with the Qiagen DNeasy Blood Extraction Kit. The library was made by the immunoSEQ multiplex PCR assay. A mixture of 60 forward primers for TCR Vbeta segments and 13 reverse primers for TCR Jbeta segments was used in the multiplex PCR. A multiplex PCR assay on genomic DNA amplified the CDR3 region of rearranged TCR beta genes. On the Illumina HiSeq System, the amplified TCR beta libraries were sequenced as 87-base-pair reads. On the study's bioinformatics: Across the 500 to 850 repertoires, a later analysis counted roughly 84 million unique TCR beta chains, about 10 million of which were shared by at least two donors. Raw reads were error-corrected and collapsed into unique sequences with a nearest-neighbor algorithm that merged closely related sequences to remove PCR and sequencing errors. Alignment of CDR3 sequences to IMGT reference sequences was used to assign V, D and J gene segments. For a sequence to be retained, a match of at least six nucleotides was required to both a V gene segment and a J gene segment. A rearrangement was called productive if the CDR3 had no stop codons and remained in frame with V and J, and every other rearrangement was called non-productive. Following IMGT convention, CDR3 was defined as the stretch from the second conserved V-encoded cysteine to the conserved J-encoded phenylalanine. In an earlier analysis of around 570 of the donors, sequences lacking an unambiguous match to a single V gene segment were excluded. An earlier analysis of a few hundred of the donors called V segments functional above 56.7% productive rearrangements and segregating when the between-donor standard deviation exceeded 5%. A statistical classification framework was built to diagnose cytomegalovirus status from the catalog of TCR beta chain sequences. In a later analysis, V and J genes were assigned by comparing TCR nucleotide sequences against IMGT/GENE-DB human TR gene sequences. In a later analysis, CDR3 sequences and most-parsimonious VDJ recombination scenarios were assigned using the TCRdist pipeline. In a later analysis, each TCR beta chain was defined by its CDR3 amino acid sequence together with its V-gene family, and reads without a unique V-gene family were excluded. In a later analysis, 450 to 600 highly shared, low-generation-probability nucleotide sequences were removed to address suspected cross-contamination and a sequencing artifact. For each public chain, a later analysis derived a clonal expansion index from normalized ranks of inferred template counts within each repertoire. In a later analysis, generation probabilities were computed with a VDJ recombination model fitted to out-of-frame rearrangements, and the resulting probabilities were checked against IGoR. Hypergeometric tests were used in a later analysis to score TCR-TCR, TCR-HLA and TCR-CMV co-occurrence, with a repertoire-size bias correction applied to the TCR pairs. In a later analysis, false discovery rates were estimated by permuting HLA or CMV assignments 20 times. In a later analysis, co-occurring TCRs were grouped using DBSCAN, and TCRdist sequence similarity was added for clustering within HLA-allele-positive subsets. For co-occurrence clustering, repertoires with fewer than 30,000 or more than 120,000 public chains were excluded, along with roughly five repertoires with anomalous nucleotide sharing. TCRdb's version of the immuneACCESS table is confined to in-frame rearrangements and falls short of the full clone set. An unresolved V gene accounts for under half of the shortfall where checked; the remainder is of unknown origin. That table gives V, J and clone size, and the DNA gave D and trimming. The sample has 110,000 or so clones on record, approximately 69% of them singletons. Around 10% of the sample is taken by the ten largest.

In this sample, this clone turned up once. The antigen this receptor binds is unknown. Base qualities were left out, and no much larger clone turns up one base away. The V end gives up 5 bases and the J end 5 bases, leaving 9 bases in the junction not matched to a gene. The germline V gene encodes CDR1 SGHVS and CDR2 FNYEAQ. The CDR3 holds 15 amino acids from the cysteine to the phenylalanine. The only DNA kept is the CDR3, 45 bases in frame from the first base. What the work shows at the level of the full study, not this receptor alone: Because counts were too low, seventeen rarely observed V segments, including chromosome 9 orphons, were left out of the earlier analysis of 587 of the donors. When HLA alleles, especially DR and DQ, strongly co-occurred, attributing TCR associations to individual alleles was difficult. Broadly in line with IMGT annotations, most TCR beta V segments showed up in productive rearrangements about 87% or about 30% of the time in an earlier analysis of roughly 590 of the donors. The study listed 150 to 200 TCR beta chains as associated with cytomegalovirus. Three of the identified cytomegalovirus-associated TCR beta chains were confirmed in vitro to be specific for cytomegalovirus antigens. Correlated functional status among segregating V segments might reflect linkage disequilibrium, but an unknown experimental factor could not be ruled out. According to a later analysis, TCR association rates differed among HLA loci, with DRB1 alleles showing the most associated TCRs and HLA-C alleles showing the fewest. Only TCR beta chains were sequenced in this cohort, and the absence of alpha or paired-chain data limited detectable features. A cluster of highly shared sequence variants was judged likely to be a technical artifact of the sequencing pipeline. Most CMV-associated TCR beta chains appeared to be HLA-restricted in a later analysis, and the HLA associations seemed to be driven largely by CMV exposure. The presence/absence analyses assumed that sequencing depth was roughly uniform across donors, and that assumption may not be true. Compared with equally common non-associated chains, HLA-associated TCR beta chains in a later analysis were more clonally expanded and had lower generation probabilities. Some IMGT-functional V segments, including TRBV6-2 and TRBV6-3, could not be distinguished by the 87-base-pair reads and were therefore excluded. CMV serostatus was the only immune exposure information available for the cohort. Because HLA typing was unavailable for some donors at each locus, only the typed subset was used in association tests. The authors suggested that the approach could potentially be extended to other disease states and immunological phenotypes. A further reported finding was that TCR beta sequences accurately predicted the HLA-A and HLA-B alleles for most subjects in the first cohort. Several of the top co-occurrence clusters appeared to be linked to parvovirus B19, influenza, CMV and Epstein-Barr virus, according to a later analysis. While some public TCRs were present in many individuals, most TCR sequences turned up only very rarely across donors. A later genetic analysis associated a missense DCLRE1C variant with V-gene and J-gene trimming of TCR beta chains, and an independent cohort replicated the association. At a false discovery rate of 0.05, a later analysis linked around 17,000 TCR beta sequences to specific HLA alleles. In both the original and validation cohorts, the classifier was reported to diagnose cytomegalovirus status with high specificity and sensitivity. Compared with the 666-donor mean, donors in an Asian-associated ancestry cluster had fewer N-insertions in productive TCRs, according to a later genetic analysis.

This clonotype was sampled from a woman in her forties or fifties in good health and CMV-seropositive. The sample comprised PBMCs. The chain is assembled from TRBV7-6 and TRBJ2-5, and 9 junction bases match TRBD2. For the CDR3, the sequence is CASSPGTSKWETQYF. In nucleotides, the sequence is TGTGCCAGCAGCCCCGGGACTAGCAAATGGGAGACCCAGTACTTC.